These 16 T cell receptor beta chains originate from one sample sequenced in a study of cytomegalovirus exposure and HLA in healthy donors. Only in-frame clones appear in the TCRdb table, and some are missing; sequencing was by immunoSEQ multiplex PCR. Among approximately 160,000 clones listed, roughly 86% were seen once. Input material: PBMCs. These receptors all stem from a man between 18 and 29 years old in good health and CMV-seropositive.

This chain links TRBV7-3 with TRBJ1-5; 7 nucleotides align to TRBD1. Germline V gene lookup returns CDR1 SGHTA and CDR2 FQGTGA. The CDR3 contains 15 residues. V lost 3 bases to trimming and J lost 0 bases; unmatched junction nucleotides: 2. The CDR3 sequence: CASSLGQNSNQPQHF. DNA for the CDR3: TGTGCCAGCAGCTTGGGACAGAATAGCAATCAGCCCCAGCATTTT.

The chain links TRBV7-9 to TRBJ2-2; the match to TRBD1 covers 7 bases. The CDR3 is made up of 16 amino acids. With 4 bases clipped from V and 0 bases from J, the junction kept 5 bases outside the gene matches. Germline loops: CDR1 SEHNR, CDR2 FQNEAQ (reference sequence). Here the CDR3 reads CASSSRQGTNTGELFF. In DNA form, the CDR3 reads TGTGCCAGCAGCTCGAGACAGGGAACGAACACCGGGGAGCTGTTTTTT.

In DNA form, the CDR3 reads TGTGCCAGCAGTTCTCCCGGGACACTTGATAATCAGCCCCAGCATTTT. Protein product: CASSSPGTLDNQPQHF. The chain links TRBV28 to TRBJ1-5, with TRBD1 as a possible D gene (6 bases). The CDR3 totals 16 residues. Germline values: CDR1 MDHEN, CDR2 SYDVKM. V shed 4 bases and J shed 4 bases, with 17 bases lying between them. Drawing the rest from reference TRBV28 and TRBJ1-5, the complete variable domain is DVKVTQSSRYLVKRTGEKVFLECVQDMDHENMFWYRQDPGLGLRLIYFSYDVKMKEKGDIPEGYSVSREKKERFSLILESASTNQTSMYLCASSSPGTLDNQPQHFGDGTRLSIL.

The V call is TRBV19, the J call TRBJ1-3, with TRBD1 as a possible D gene (6 bases). The CDR3 loop spans 14 amino acids. CDR1 and CDR2 (germline): LNHDA, SQIVND (reference sequence). V was pared by 7 bases and J by 1 base, with 11 bases between. The CDR3 region is CASNRGGSGNTIYF. For the CDR3, the DNA is TGTGCCAGTAATCGAGGGGGTTCTGGAAACACCATATATTTT.

The rearrangement joins TRBV6-1 to TRBJ2-1; 11 bases fit TRBD2. The CDR3 consists of 14 residues. Germline V gene sequence: CDR1 MNHNS, CDR2 SASEGT. Germline trimming cut 8 bases from V and 7 bases from J; bases unmatched to any gene: 7. The CDR3 loop reads CASALAGGPNEQFF. The CDR3 nucleotides are TGTGCCAGCGCTTTAGCGGGAGGGCCGAATGAGCAGTTCTTC.

This clone was seen a few times. The chain joins TRBV27 to TRBJ1-2; TRBD1 might be the D (5 bases). The V gene lost 7 bases and the J gene lost 3 bases, with 6 bases spanning the gap. CDR1 and CDR2 from the germline V gene are MNHEY and SMNVEV (reference sequence). The CDR3 sequence is 11 residues long. CDR3 bases: TGTGCCAGCAAAGGGGACTATGGCTACACCTTC. Its protein is CASKGDYGYTF.

The chain uses TRBV6-5 and TRBJ2-5; the match to TRBD2 covers 10 bases. From germline, CDR1 is MNHEY and CDR2 SVGAGI. The CDR3 extends over 14 amino acids. Losses at the gene ends were 4 bases for V and 5 bases for J; bases not matched to a gene: 4. This chain's CDR3 is CASSLVAGGETQYF. CDR3 nucleotide sequence: TGTGCCAGCAGTTTAGTAGCGGGAGGTGAGACCCAGTACTTC.

The chain links TRBV21-1 to TRBJ2-7; whether TRBD2, the table's D call, matches the DNA was not checked. TRBV21-1 is tagged as a pseudogene. This CDR3 comprises 15 residues. CDR3 amino acids: CASSDGTSGSYEQYF. The CDR3 DNA reads as TGTGCCAGCAGCGACGGGACTAGCGGTTCCTACGAGCAGTACTTC.

On this clone itself: One end of the junction varies from germline; a read error may be responsible. The chain is built from TRBV7-2 and TRBJ2-2; 14 nucleotides agree with TRBD2. The length of the CDR3 is 15 residues. The germline gives CDR1 SGHTA, CDR2 FQGNSA. The CDR3 DNA is TGTGCCAGCAGCCCGGGACTAGCGGGAGCAACAGGCCTCGTTTTT. Amino acid sequence: CASSPGLAGATGLVF.

This clone is a singleton in its sample. The chain employs TRBV13 and TRBJ2-7; the D gene is possibly TRBD2 (5 bases). The ends were cut back, 3 bases at V and 6 bases at J, with 15 bases in the middle. CDR3 size: 14 residues. Germline assignment: CDR1 PRHDT and CDR2 FYEKMQ (reference sequence). For the CDR3, the DNA is TGTGCCAGCAGCTTTGGATTCGGCGGGCTCGAGCAGTACTTC. Translated, it gives CASSFGFGGLEQYF.

This sequence joins TRBV5-4 and TRBJ1-5; tentative D call: TRBD1 (5 bases). The CDR3 is 15 residues long. Germline V gene lookup returns CDR1 SGHNT and CDR2 YYREEE (reference sequence). Trimming took 4 bases from V and 0 from J, leaving 11 bases between them. CDR3 residues: CASSVGGTSNQPQHF. As DNA, the CDR3 is TGTGCCAGCAGCGTCGGGGGGACTAGCAATCAGCCCCAGCATTTT.

This clone was seen only once. V is TRBV7-8 and J is TRBJ1-2; a weak D match, TRBD1 (5 bases). CDR3 length: 16 residues. Germline V gives CDR1 SGHVS, CDR2 FQNEAQ. V was shortened by 2 bases and J by 0 bases, with 13 bases between the two germline ends. CDR3 DNA sequence: TGTGCCAGCAGCTTAAAGAGGACATTAGCTAACTATGGCTACACCTTC. Translating gives CASSLKRTLANYGYTF.

The chain carries TRBV7-3 and TRBJ2-1; 11 nucleotides agree with TRBD2. The CDR3 runs to 16 residues. Trimming cost V 5 bases and J 8 bases; bases outside gene matches: 11. CDR1 is SGHTA and CDR2 is FQGTGA in the germline V gene. DNA of the CDR3: TGTGCCAGCAGCACGGGGACTAGCGGAAGCCTAGATGAGCAGTTCTTC. Translation gives CASSTGTSGSLDEQFF.

This sequence joins TRBV5-1 and TRBJ2-1, with TRBD2 matching 8 bases. V dropped 1 base and J dropped 7; count of bases not matched to a gene: 10. Germline CDR1 reads SGHRS; CDR2 reads YFSETQ. The CDR3 loop spans 16 amino acids. CDR3 amino acids: CASSLTTGGWHNEQFF. The CDR3 nucleotides read TGCGCCAGCAGCTTGACTACGGGAGGGTGGCATAATGAGCAGTTCTTC. Supplemented by reference TRBV5-1 and TRBJ2-1, the full variable domain reads KAGVTQTPRYLIKTRGQQVTLSCSPISGHRSVSWYQQTPGQGLQFLFEYFSETQRNKGNFPGRFSGRQFSNSRSEMNVSTLELGDSALYLCASSLTTGGWHNEQFFGPGTRLTVL.

The chain links TRBV7-9 to TRBJ2-6, with D hard to call. V was clipped by 1 base and J by 6 bases, with 19 bases between them. The length of the CDR3 is 18 residues. CDR1 and CDR2 (germline): SEHNR, FQNEAQ (reference sequence). The DNA of the CDR3 is TGTGCCAGCAGCTTAGTGCCGCGGTTCAAATTGGAGGCCAACGTCCTGACTTTC. Encoded protein: CASSLVPRFKLEANVLTF.

The V call is TRBV19, the J call TRBJ2-2; D is perhaps TRBD2 (6 bases). The V end lost 10 bases, the J end lost 3 bases, and 12 bases lay between the germline ends. Germline V gene data show CDR1 as LNHDA and CDR2 as SQIVND (reference sequence). The CDR3 is 13 amino acids. CDR3 DNA sequence: TGTGCCACTCGGGAGCGGGACACCGGGGAGCTGTTTTTT. It encodes CATRERDTGELFF. Filled out from reference TRBV19 and TRBJ2-2, the complete variable domain reads DGGITQSPKYLFRKEGQNVTLSCEQNLNHDAMYWYRQDPGQGLRLIYYSQIVNDFQKGDIAEGYSVSREKKESFPLTVTSAQKNPTAFYLCATRERDTGELFFGEGSRLTVL.